Presented here are 25 T cell receptor beta chains from one specimen sequenced in a study of tumor-infiltrating lymphocytes in oesophageal squamous cell carcinoma. TCRdb itself ran the PCR reads through MiXCR, one entry per CDR3 protein. The table lists 10,000 to 15,000 distinct CDR3 sequences, more than 55% of them singletons. The sample comprised esophageal tumor tissue. These receptors came from a female donor with esophageal squamous cell carcinoma.

Points on this clonotype: The missing conserved phenylalanine or tryptophan at the end of this CDR3 makes a read error likely. The DNA is omitted, as the CDR3 cannot be located on it reliably, and the CDR3 follows TCRdb's listing. The chain joins TRBV6-4 to TRBJ2-7. Inclusive of both ends, the CDR3 amounts to 16 amino acids. Germline CDR1 and CDR2: MRHNA and SNTAGT. CDR3 sequence reads: CASSPTHQSYGYTFGS.

CDR3 region: CASSDSTSGGATQYF. CDR3 in DNA: TGTGCCAGCAGTGACTCGACTAGCGGGGGGGCTACGCAGTATTTT. V and J are TRBV6-4 and TRBJ2-3; 14 nucleotides agree with TRBD2. In germline, CDR1 is MRHNA, CDR2 SNTAGT. The CDR3 is 15 amino acids. The V segment lost 0 bases and the J segment 8 bases; nucleotides outside the gene matches: 1.

This clonotype has just one count. This likely comes from a read error, as the CDR3 has no conserved phenylalanine or tryptophan at its end. The limits of the CDR3 on the DNA are not certain, so only TCRdb's listed CDR3 is given. CDR3 sequence reads: CASRGVHGSPLHFGN. The genes are TRBV7-2 and TRBJ2-1; TRBD2 reflects the table's D call only, with no check against the DNA. Germline CDR1 SGHTA, CDR2 FQGNSA. The CDR3 length is 15 residues, termini included.

The rearrangement uses TRBV7-6 and TRBJ2-6; 14 positions match TRBD2. The DNA end is a closer match to TRBJ2-5, so the J assignment may be wrong. CDR1 and CDR2 (germline): SGHVS, FNYEAQ. This CDR3 comprises 18 residues. CDR3 coding DNA: TGTGCCAGCAGCCGCAACCCGACTAGCGGGGGGGCCCCTGAGACCCAGTACTTC. It encodes CASSRNPTSGGAPETQYF.

This clonotype was observed a few times. Since the CDR3 does not end with the conserved phenylalanine or tryptophan, this likely comes from a read error. The DNA is omitted, as the CDR3 cannot be located on it reliably, and the CDR3 follows TCRdb's listing. The chain employs TRBV7-2 and TRBJ2-6; TRBD1 was called by the table and not checked on the DNA. 17 amino acids form the CDR3, both terminal residues included. Germline V gene lookup returns CDR1 SGHTA and CDR2 FQGNSA. CDR3 region: CASSLRTGKHNEQFFGA.

The rearrangement links TRBV7-3 to TRBJ2-2; a possible D gene is TRBD1 (6 bases). The CDR3 contains 16 residues. Between the trimmed V and J ends, which lost 1 base and 1 base, there was a span of 10 bases. CDR1 is SGHTA and CDR2 is FQGTGA in the germline V gene. The CDR3 DNA sequence: TGTGCCAGCAGCTTAATGGCACAGGGGAACACCGGGGAGCTGTTTTTT. This gives the protein CASSLMAQGNTGELFF.

V usage is TRBV7-2 and J usage is TRBJ2-2, with 13 bases matching TRBD2. V was pared by 0 bases and J by 16 bases, with 8 bases of the junction left unmatched. The CDR3 runs to 15 residues. The germline gives CDR1 SGHTA, CDR2 FQGNSA. The CDR3 sequence is CASSLAFGLAGVGFF. CDR3 nucleotides: TGTGCCAGCAGCTTAGCCTTTGGACTAGCGGGAGTGGGGTTTTTT.

This clonotype turned up a few times. The gene calls are TRBV7-4 and TRBJ1-4; TRBD1 aligns across 7 bases. The CDR3 is made up of 15 amino acids. V dropped 0 bases and J dropped 4; count of bases not matched to a gene: 2. The V gene's germline CDR1 is SGHVT and CDR2 SQSDAQ. The CDR3 sequence: CASSLAQGGNEKLFF. The DNA for the CDR3 is TGTGCCAGCAGCTTAGCGCAGGGGGGTAATGAAAAACTGTTTTTT.

This clonotype was counted only a few times. The chain has TRBV7-8 and TRBJ2-7, with D hard to call. The J call is uncertain, as TRBJ1-2 better fits the DNA end. This CDR3 contains 12 residues. The V gene's germline CDR1 is SGHVS and CDR2 FQNEAQ. The CDR3 DNA reads TGTGCCAGCAGCTCGTACGCCTCGGGCTACACCTTC. Amino acid sequence: CASSSYASGYTF.

The table lists this clonotype with a count of one. V and J are TRBV28 and TRBJ2-5, with D uncertain. V was trimmed by 5 bases and J by 2 bases, leaving 18 bases between them. This CDR3 is 16 amino acids long. Germline V CDR1 and CDR2: MDHEN, SYDVKM. The CDR3 reads CASSPYRTELQETQYF. The CDR3 coding sequence is TGTGCCAGCAGTCCCTACCGGACCGAGTTACAAGAGACCCAGTACTTC. Variable domain in full (rest from reference TRBV28 and TRBJ2-5): DVKVTQSSRYLVKRTGEKVFLECVQDMDHENMFWYRQDPGLGLRLIYFSYDVKMKEKGDIPEGYSVSREKKERFSLILESASTNQTSMYLCASSPYRTELQETQYFGPGTRLLVL.

This clonotype was counted only a few times. The CDR3 protein is CASSLPWGGNYNEQFF. As DNA, the CDR3 is TGTGCCAGCAGCTTGCCCTGGGGGGGGAATTACAATGAGCAGTTCTTC. This chain uses TRBV7-2 with TRBJ2-1; 7 bases are a match to TRBD2. This CDR3 is built from 16 residues. Losses at the gene ends were 3 bases for V and 4 bases for J; bases not matched to a gene: 9. Germline CDR1 SGHTA, CDR2 FQGNSA.

The J gene is TRBJ2-4, the V gene TRBV7-2; 8 bases are shared with TRBD2. The V and J ends lost 5 bases and 13 bases, in that order; junction bases with no gene match: 25. The CDR3 loop spans 18 amino acids. Germline V gene data show CDR1 as SGHTA and CDR2 as FQGNSA. CDR3 region: CASSPKLIGGELADTQYF. DNA for the CDR3: TGTGCCAGCAGCCCTAAGCTGATCGGGGGGGAGCTGGCAGATACGCAGTACTTC.

The chain recombines TRBV7-3 with TRBJ2-5; 7 bases are a match to TRBD2. The J call may not be correct, given that the DNA end is closer to TRBJ2-1. The CDR3 has 15 residues. Germline V gives CDR1 SGHTA, CDR2 FQGTGA. As DNA, the CDR3 is TGTGCCAGCAGCTTGGGGGACTACGCCCACAATGAGCAGTTCTTC. This codes for CASSLGDYAHNEQFF.

This clonotype was observed at least ten times. Being one base from a much bigger clone, this may be a read error. The chain recombines TRBV12-3 or TRBV12-4 with TRBJ2-5, with 10 bases that match TRBD2. The J call may not be correct, given that the DNA end is closer to TRBJ2-7. The CDR3 loop spans 14 amino acids. CDR3 DNA sequence: TGTGCCAGCAGTTTTACGAGACTAGCGGGCGAGCAGTACTTC. This codes for CASSFTRLAGEQYF.

This clonotype was recorded once. The DNA for the CDR3 is TGTGCCAGCAGTGAAGAGAGTCACGGCTCCGAGACCCAGTACTTC. It specifies CASSEESHGSETQYF. The genes are TRBV6-5 and TRBJ2-5, with D unclear. This CDR3 is built from 15 residues. Trimming stripped 5 bases from V and 5 bases from J, with 18 bases between. In germline, CDR1 is MNHEY, CDR2 SVGAGI.

This CDR3 reads CASSSDLGWGDEQFF. CDR3 bases: TGTGCCAGCAGCTCGGACCTTGGCTGGGGCGATGAGCAGTTCTTC. The rearrangement links TRBV11-1 to TRBJ2-7; maybe TRBD1 (5 bases). The end of the DNA fits TRBJ2-1 better, so the J call may be wrong. The V gene's germline CDR1 is SGHAT and CDR2 FQDESV (reference sequence). CDR3 length: 15 residues.

The chain is built from TRBV10-3 and TRBJ2-7; the D call may be TRBD1 or TRBD2 (5 bases each). The J call is uncertain, as TRBJ2-1 better fits the DNA end. The CDR3 has 15 amino acids. Germline V CDR1 and CDR2: ENHRY, SYGVKD. In DNA, the CDR3 is TGTGCCTCTGCCGATGGGACGGACTCCTACAATGAGCAGTTCTTC. It translates to CASADGTDSYNEQFF.

The chain links TRBV27 to TRBJ2-5; 8 nucleotides match TRBD1. The CDR3 runs 14 residues. Trimming at V came to 4 bases and at J to 4 bases, leaving 5 bases not matched to a gene. Germline assignment: CDR1 MNHEY and CDR2 SMNVEV (reference sequence). This chain's CDR3 is CASSSADRGETQYF. CDR3 bases: TGTGCCAGCAGTTCGGCCGACAGGGGAGAGACCCAGTACTTC.

V gene TRBV7-2 combines with J gene TRBJ2-1; 9 bases fit TRBD2. The end of the DNA is better explained by TRBJ2-7, so the J call may be wrong. The CDR3 consists of 13 residues. Germline values: CDR1 SGHTA, CDR2 FQGNSA. CDR3 region: CASSARGGVEQYF. The CDR3 bases are TGTGCCAGCAGCGCGCGGGGGGGCGTCGAGCAGTACTTC.

This chain joins TRBV6-8 and TRBJ2-2; D remains ambiguous. The CDR3 runs to 13 residues. Trimming left V 0 bases short and J 6 bases short, with 5 bases between. The germline gives CDR1 MNHGY, CDR2 SAAAGT. The CDR3: CASSYSKAGELFF. The CDR3 coding sequence is TGTGCCAGCAGTTACTCGAAGGCCGGGGAGCTGTTTTTT.

This clonotype came up a few times. J is TRBJ2-1 and V is TRBV7-6; D call uncertain. V dropped 2 bases and J dropped 5 bases, with 7 bases sitting between them. The CDR3 runs to 13 residues. Germline values: CDR1 SGHVS, CDR2 FNYEAQ. The CDR3 DNA reads TGTGCCAGCAGCTTATACTCTGACAATGAGCAGTTCTTC. This sequence encodes CASSLYSDNEQFF.

The genes are TRBV6-6 and TRBJ1-2; TRBD1 matches 7 bases. The CDR3 loop spans 16 amino acids. The germline V gene encodes CDR1 MNHNY and CDR2 SVGAGI (reference sequence). The ends lost 0 bases at V and 1 base at J; junction bases unmatched: 5. The CDR3 DNA sequence: TGTGCCAGCAGTTACTCCCAACCAGGGGGTAACTATGGCTACACCTTC. Residues: CASSYSQPGGNYGYTF.

The table lists this clonotype with a few counts. Compared with germline, one end of the junction differs, possibly owing to a read error. This chain uses TRBV7-6 with TRBJ2-5, with 9 bases identical to TRBD2. This CDR3 comprises 14 residues. CDR1 is SGHVS, CDR2 FNYEAQ, per germline. The CDR3 bases are TGTGCCAGCAGCATAGCGGGAGTTGGAGAGACCCAGTACTTC. This encodes CASSIAGVGETQYF.

This clonotype was seen many times. This chain joins TRBV5-6 and TRBJ1-4, with D unclear. Germline V CDR1 and CDR2: SGHDT, YYEEEE. V was trimmed by 2 bases and J by 5 bases, leaving 10 bases between them. The CDR3 is made up of 14 amino acids. The CDR3 reads CASSFSGLNEKLFF. The CDR3 DNA reads TGTGCCAGCAGCTTTTCAGGCCTAAATGAAAAACTGTTTTTT.

This chain connects TRBV28 to TRBJ2-3, with D tentatively TRBD1 (6 bases). CDR1 is MDHEN and CDR2 is SYDVKM in the germline V gene. This CDR3 comprises 18 residues. The germline V and J ends were trimmed by 4 bases and 2 bases, with 22 bases remaining between them. CDR3 DNA: TGTGCCAGCAGTTCCAGACTCCGGACCGGACAGAACACAGATACGCAGTATTTT. It encodes CASSSRLRTGQNTDTQYF. Looking up the rest from reference TRBV28 and TRBJ2-3 gives the full variable domain: DVKVTQSSRYLVKRTGEKVFLECVQDMDHENMFWYRQDPGLGLRLIYFSYDVKMKEKGDIPEGYSVSREKKERFSLILESASTNQTSMYLCASSSRLRTGQNTDTQYFGPGTRLTVL.